This T cell receptor beta chain was sequenced for a study of T cell responses to AZD1222 COVID-19 vaccine. With regard to this clone: Antigen specificity is unknown.

The assay was immunoSEQ multiplex PCR, and TCRdb's table has in-frame clones only and misses some. The table includes approximately 100,000 clones, around 90% detected once. After removal of 6 bases from V and 5 bases from J, the junction contained 6 bases not matched to a gene. CDR1 is SQVTM and CDR2 is ANQGSEA in the germline V gene. CDR3 length: 12 residues. General study points: It was only a handful of AZD1222 recipients who were seropositive at baseline. Researchers took repertoire samples only after the peak T cell response had come. Spike-specific TCR breadth and depth grew following two AZD1222 doses.

Sequenced here: peripheral blood, sampled 28 days after the second AZD1222 dose. The sequence was collected from an adult who received the AZD1222 COVID-19 vaccine. V and J are TRBV29-1 and TRBJ1-1; 7 bases fit TRBD1. This CDR3 reads CSVSDRVTEAFF. The CDR3 DNA reads as TGCAGCGTCTCAGACAGGGTTACTGAAGCTTTCTTT.